The TCR beta chain under discussion was sequenced for a study of CXCR3-negative and CXCR3-positive naive CD8 T cells. Comment on this clonotype: Antigen: not known.

Study outcomes and limitations: Within a donor, both naive subsets shared TRBV-TRBJ usage, unlike memory cells.

UMI labels and 5' RACE were used to prepare the TRB cDNA libraries. Reprocessing the 5' RACE reads, TCRdb reports a single entry for every CDR3 protein and omits DNA. Here the sample table reports approximately 40,000 distinct CDR3 sequences. Germline V gene sequence: CDR1 DFQATT, CDR2 SNEGSKA (reference sequence). CDR3 length: 13 amino acids. What was sequenced was memory CD8+ T cells from blood. V gene TRBV20-1 combines with J gene TRBJ2-1; the D call of TRBD2 rests on TCRdb alone, since no DNA is present to check it. The TCR was taken from a human donor in good health. Some clones in this sample may be carry-over from other donors' samples. The CDR3 is CSARLATADEQFF.